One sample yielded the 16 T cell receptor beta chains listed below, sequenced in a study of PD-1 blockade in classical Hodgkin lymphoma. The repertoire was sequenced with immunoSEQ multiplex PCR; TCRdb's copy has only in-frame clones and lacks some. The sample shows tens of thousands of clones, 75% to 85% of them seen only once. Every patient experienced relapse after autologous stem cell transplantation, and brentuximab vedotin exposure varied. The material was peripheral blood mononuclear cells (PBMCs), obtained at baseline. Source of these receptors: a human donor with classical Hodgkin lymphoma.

DNA for the CDR3: TGCGCCAGCAGTAGACGGCATCCTTCTAACTATGGCTACACCTTC. Amino acids: CASSRRHPSNYGYTF. This sequence joins TRBV10-1 and TRBJ1-2, with D unclear. The CDR3 has 15 amino acids. CDR1 WNHNN and CDR2 SYGVQD come from the germline V gene (reference sequence). Trimming stripped 5 bases from V and 0 bases from J, with 13 bases between.

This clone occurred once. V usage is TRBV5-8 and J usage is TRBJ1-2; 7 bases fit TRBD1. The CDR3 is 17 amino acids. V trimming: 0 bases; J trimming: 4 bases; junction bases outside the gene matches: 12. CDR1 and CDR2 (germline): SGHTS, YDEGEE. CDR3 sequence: CASSLAGTAGVGYGYTF. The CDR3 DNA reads TGTGCCAGCAGCTTGGCCGGGACAGCGGGGGTAGGCTATGGCTACACCTTC.

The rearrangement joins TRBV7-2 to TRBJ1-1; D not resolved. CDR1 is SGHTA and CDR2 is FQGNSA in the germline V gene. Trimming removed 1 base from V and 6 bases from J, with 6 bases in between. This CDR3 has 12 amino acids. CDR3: CASSLVSSEAFF. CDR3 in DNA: TGTGCCAGCAGCTTAGTAAGCTCTGAAGCTTTCTTT. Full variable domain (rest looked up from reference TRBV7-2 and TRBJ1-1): GAGVSQSPSNKVTEKGKDVELRCDPISGHTALYWYRQSLGQGLEFLIYFQGNSAPDKSGLPSDRFSAERTGGSVSTLTIQRTQQEDSAVYLCASSLVSSEAFFGQGTRLTVV.

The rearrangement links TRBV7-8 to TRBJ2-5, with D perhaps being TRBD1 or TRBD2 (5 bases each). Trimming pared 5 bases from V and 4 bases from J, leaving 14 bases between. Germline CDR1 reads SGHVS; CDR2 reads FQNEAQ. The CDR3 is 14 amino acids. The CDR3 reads CASSPGDRGETQYF. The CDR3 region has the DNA TGTGCCAGCAGCCCCGGGGACCGGGGAGAGACCCAGTACTTC.

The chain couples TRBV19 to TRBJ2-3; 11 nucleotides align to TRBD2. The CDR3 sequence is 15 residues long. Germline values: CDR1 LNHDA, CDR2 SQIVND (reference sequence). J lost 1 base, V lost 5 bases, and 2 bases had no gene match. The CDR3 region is CASSLSGGGTDTQYF. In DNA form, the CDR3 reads TGTGCCAGTAGTCTTAGCGGGGGGGGCACAGATACGCAGTATTTT.

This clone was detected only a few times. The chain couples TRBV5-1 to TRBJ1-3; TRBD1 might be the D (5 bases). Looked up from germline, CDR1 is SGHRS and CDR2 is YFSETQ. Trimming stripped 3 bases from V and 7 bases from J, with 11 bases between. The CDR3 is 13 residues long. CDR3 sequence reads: CASSYGGENTIYF. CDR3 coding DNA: TGCGCCAGCAGCTATGGGGGGGAGAACACCATATATTTT. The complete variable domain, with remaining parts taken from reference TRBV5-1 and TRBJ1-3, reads KAGVTQTPRYLIKTRGQQVTLSCSPISGHRSVSWYQQTPGQGLQFLFEYFSETQRNKGNFPGRFSGRQFSNSRSEMNVSTLELGDSALYLCASSYGGENTIYFGEGSWLTVV.

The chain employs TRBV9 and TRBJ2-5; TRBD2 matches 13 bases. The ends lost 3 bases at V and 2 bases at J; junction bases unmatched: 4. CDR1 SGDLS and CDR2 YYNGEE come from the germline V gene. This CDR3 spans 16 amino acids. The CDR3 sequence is CASSGPTSGGQETQYF. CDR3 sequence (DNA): TGTGCCAGCAGCGGGCCGACTAGCGGGGGGCAAGAGACCCAGTACTTC.

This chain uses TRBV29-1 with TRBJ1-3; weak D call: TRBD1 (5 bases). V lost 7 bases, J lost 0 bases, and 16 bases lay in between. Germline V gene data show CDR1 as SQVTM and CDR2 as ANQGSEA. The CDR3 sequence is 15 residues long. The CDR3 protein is CSATLGVSSGNTIYF. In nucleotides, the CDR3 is TGCAGCGCTACCTTGGGGGTCAGCTCTGGAAACACCATATATTTT.

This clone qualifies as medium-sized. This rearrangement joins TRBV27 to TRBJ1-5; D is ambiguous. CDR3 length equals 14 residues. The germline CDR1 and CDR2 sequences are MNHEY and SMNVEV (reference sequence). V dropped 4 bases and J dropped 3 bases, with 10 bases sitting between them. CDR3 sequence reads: CASSSNSFNQPQHF. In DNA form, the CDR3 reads TGTGCCAGCAGTTCCAACAGCTTCAATCAGCCCCAGCATTTT.

The chain's CDR3 is CASSNLGGRGSNQPQHF. The CDR3, as DNA: TGTGCCAGTAGTAATCTGGGTGGGAGGGGTAGCAATCAGCCCCAGCATTTT. The V and J genes are TRBV19 and TRBJ1-5, with TRBD1 as a possible D gene (5 bases). This CDR3 contains 17 residues. Germline CDR1 is LNHDA and CDR2 is SQIVND (reference sequence). V gave up 4 bases and J gave up 0 bases, with 16 bases separating them.

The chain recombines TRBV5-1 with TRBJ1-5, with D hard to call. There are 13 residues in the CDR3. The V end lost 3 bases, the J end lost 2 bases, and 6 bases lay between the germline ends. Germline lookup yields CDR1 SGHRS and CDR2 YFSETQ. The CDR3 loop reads CASSWDGNQPQHF. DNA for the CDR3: TGCGCCAGCAGCTGGGATGGCAATCAGCCCCAGCATTTT.

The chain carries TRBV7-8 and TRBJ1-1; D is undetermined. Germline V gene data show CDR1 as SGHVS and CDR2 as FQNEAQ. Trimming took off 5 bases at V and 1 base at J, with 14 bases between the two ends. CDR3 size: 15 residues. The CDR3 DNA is TGTGCCAGCAGCGGTAGGACGGGAGCGAACACTGAAGCTTTCTTT. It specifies CASSGRTGANTEAFF.

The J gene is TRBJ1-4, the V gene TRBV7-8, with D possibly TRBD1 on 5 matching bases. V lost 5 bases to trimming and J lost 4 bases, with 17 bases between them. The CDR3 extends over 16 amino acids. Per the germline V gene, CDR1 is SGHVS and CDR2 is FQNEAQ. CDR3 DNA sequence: TGTGCCAGCAGCGACCGTGGGGGGGGGAATAATGAAAAACTGTTTTTT. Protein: CASSDRGGGNNEKLFF.

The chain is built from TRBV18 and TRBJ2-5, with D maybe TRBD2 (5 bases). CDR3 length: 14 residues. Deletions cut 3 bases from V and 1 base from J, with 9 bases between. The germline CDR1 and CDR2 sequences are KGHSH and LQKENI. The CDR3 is CASSPAAAQETQYF. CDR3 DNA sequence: TGTGCCAGCTCACCGGCAGCGGCCCAAGAGACCCAGTACTTC.

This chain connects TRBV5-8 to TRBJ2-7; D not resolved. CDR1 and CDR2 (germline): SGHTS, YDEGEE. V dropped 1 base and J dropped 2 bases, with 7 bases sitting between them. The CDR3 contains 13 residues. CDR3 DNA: TGTGCCAGCAGCTTGACGTATACCTACGAGCAGTACTTC. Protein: CASSLTYTYEQYF.

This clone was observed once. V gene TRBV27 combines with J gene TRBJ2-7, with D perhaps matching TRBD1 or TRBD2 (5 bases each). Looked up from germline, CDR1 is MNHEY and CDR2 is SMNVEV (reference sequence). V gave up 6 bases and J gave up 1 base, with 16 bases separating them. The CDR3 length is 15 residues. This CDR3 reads CASRMPRDGSYEQYF. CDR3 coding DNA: TGTGCCAGCAGAATGCCCCGGGACGGATCCTACGAGCAGTACTTC.